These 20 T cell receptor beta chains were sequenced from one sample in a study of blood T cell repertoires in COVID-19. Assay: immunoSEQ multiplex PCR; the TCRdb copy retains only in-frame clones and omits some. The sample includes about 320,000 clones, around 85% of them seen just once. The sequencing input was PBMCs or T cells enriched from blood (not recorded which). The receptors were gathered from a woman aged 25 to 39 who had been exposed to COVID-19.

The CDR3 nucleotides are TGTGCCTGGAGTCCCCAGGACAGGGGAAAACAGCCCCAGCATTTT. As protein: CAWSPQDRGKQPQHF. The chain joins TRBV30 to TRBJ1-5, with 9 bases matching TRBD1. The CDR3 totals 15 residues. Trimming at V came to 2 bases and at J to 7 bases, leaving 9 bases not matched to a gene. Germline V lookup: CDR1 GTSNPN, CDR2 SVGIG (reference sequence).

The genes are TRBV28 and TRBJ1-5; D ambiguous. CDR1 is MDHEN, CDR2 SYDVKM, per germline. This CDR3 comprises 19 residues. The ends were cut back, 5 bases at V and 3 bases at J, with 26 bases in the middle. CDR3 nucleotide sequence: TGTGCCAGCAGTCCCCGGACCTTGTGGGAGCCTTTACTCAATCAGCCCCAGCATTTT. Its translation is CASSPRTLWEPLLNQPQHF. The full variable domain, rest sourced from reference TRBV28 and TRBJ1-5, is DVKVTQSSRYLVKRTGEKVFLECVQDMDHENMFWYRQDPGLGLRLIYFSYDVKMKEKGDIPEGYSVSREKKERFSLILESASTNQTSMYLCASSPRTLWEPLLNQPQHFGDGTRLSIL.

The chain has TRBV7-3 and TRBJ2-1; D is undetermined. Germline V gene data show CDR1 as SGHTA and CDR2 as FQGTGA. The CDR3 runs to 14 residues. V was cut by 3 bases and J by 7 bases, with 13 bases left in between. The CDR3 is CASSLNNPRNEQFF. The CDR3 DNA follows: TGTGCCAGCAGCTTGAACAACCCCAGGAATGAGCAGTTCTTC.

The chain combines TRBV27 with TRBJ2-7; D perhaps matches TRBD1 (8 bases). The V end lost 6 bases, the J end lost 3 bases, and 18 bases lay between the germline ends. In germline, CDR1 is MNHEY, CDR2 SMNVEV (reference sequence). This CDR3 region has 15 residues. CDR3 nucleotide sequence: TGTGCCAGCAGGATCAAACAGGGGGGGCACTACGAGCAGTACTTC. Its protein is CASRIKQGGHYEQYF.

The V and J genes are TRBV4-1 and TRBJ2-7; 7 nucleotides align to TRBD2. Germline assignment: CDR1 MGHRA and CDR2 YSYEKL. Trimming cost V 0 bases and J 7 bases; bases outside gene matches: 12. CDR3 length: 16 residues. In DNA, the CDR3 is TGCGCCAGCAGCCAAGATGTTCCCGGGGCGGGAGAAGAGCAGTACTTC. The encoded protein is CASSQDVPGAGEEQYF.

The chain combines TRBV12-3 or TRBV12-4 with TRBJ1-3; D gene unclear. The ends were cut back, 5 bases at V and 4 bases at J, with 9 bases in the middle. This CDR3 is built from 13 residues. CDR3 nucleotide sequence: TGTGCCAGCAGTACCAAAGCAGGAAACACCATATATTTT. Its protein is CASSTKAGNTIYF.

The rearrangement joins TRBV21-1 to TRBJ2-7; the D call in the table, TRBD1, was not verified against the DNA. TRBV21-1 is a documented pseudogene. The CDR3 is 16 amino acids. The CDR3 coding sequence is TGTGCCAGCAGCGGGGGACAGGGTGGGCTTGTCTACGAGCAGTACTTC. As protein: CASSGGQGGLVYEQYF.

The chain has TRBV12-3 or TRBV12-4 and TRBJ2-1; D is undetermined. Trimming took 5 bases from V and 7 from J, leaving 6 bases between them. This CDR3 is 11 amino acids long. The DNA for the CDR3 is TGTGCCAGCAGTCCCAAAAATGAGCAGTTCTTC. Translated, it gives CASSPKNEQFF.

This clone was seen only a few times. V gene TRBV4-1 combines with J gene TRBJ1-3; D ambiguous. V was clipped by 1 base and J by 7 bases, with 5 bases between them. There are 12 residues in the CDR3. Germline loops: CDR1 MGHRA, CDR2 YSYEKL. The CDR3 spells CASSQVSNTIYF. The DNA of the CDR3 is TGCGCCAGCAGCCAAGTTTCGAACACCATATATTTT.

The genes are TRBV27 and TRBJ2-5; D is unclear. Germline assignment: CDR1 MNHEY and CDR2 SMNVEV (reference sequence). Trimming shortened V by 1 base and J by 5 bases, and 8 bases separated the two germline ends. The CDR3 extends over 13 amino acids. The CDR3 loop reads CASSLWPGETQYF. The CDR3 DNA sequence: TGTGCCAGCAGTTTATGGCCTGGTGAGACCCAGTACTTC.

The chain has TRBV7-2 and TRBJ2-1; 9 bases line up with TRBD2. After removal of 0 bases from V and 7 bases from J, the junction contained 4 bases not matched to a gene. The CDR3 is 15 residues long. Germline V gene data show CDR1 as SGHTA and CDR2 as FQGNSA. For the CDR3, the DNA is TGTGCCAGCAGCTTAGCCGCGGGAGGGATTAATGAGCAGTTCTTC. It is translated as CASSLAAGGINEQFF. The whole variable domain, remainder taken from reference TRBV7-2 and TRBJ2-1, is GAGVSQSPSNKVTEKGKDVELRCDPISGHTALYWYRQSLGQGLEFLIYFQGNSAPDKSGLPSDRFSAERTGGSVSTLTIQRTQQEDSAVYLCASSLAAGGINEQFFGPGTRLTVL.

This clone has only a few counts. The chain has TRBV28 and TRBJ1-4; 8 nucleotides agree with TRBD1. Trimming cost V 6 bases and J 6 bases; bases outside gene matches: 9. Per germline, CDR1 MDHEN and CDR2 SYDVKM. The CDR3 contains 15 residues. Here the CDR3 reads CASSSPGGAHEKLFF. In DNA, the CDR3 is TGTGCCAGCAGCTCCCCAGGGGGCGCCCATGAAAAACTGTTTTTT.

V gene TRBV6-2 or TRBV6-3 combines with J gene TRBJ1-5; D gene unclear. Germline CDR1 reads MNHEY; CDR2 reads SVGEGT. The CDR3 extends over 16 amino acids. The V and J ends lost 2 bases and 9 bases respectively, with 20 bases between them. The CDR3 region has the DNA TGTGCCAGCAGTTACCCGAGGGTTGAGGATTTATGGCCCCAGCATTTT. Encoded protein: CASSYPRVEDLWPQHF.

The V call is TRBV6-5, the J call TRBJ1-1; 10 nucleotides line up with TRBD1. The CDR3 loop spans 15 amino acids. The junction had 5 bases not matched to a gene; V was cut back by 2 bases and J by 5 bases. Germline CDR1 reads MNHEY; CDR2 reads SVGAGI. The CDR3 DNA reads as TGTGCCAGCAGTTACGGGGACAGGGGAGGGACTGAAGCTTTCTTT. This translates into CASSYGDRGGTEAFF.

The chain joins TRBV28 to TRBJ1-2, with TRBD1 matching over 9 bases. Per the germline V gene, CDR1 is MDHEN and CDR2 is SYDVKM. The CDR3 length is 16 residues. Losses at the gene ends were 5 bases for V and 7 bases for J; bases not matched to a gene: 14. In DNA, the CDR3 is TGTGCCAGCAGTGCAACCTTGGGACAGGGCCGCGGTGGCTACACCTTC. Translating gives CASSATLGQGRGGYTF.

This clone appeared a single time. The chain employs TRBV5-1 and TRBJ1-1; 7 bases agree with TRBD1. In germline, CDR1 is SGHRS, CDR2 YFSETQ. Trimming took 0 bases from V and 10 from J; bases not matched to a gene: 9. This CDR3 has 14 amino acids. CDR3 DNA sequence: TGCGCCAGCAGCTTGGTTGAGGGGGCGGGTGGAGCTTTCTTT. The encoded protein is CASSLVEGAGGAFF. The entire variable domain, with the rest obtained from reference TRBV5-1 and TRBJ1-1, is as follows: KAGVTQTPRYLIKTRGQQVTLSCSPISGHRSVSWYQQTPGQGLQFLFEYFSETQRNKGNFPGRFSGRQFSNSRSEMNVSTLELGDSALYLCASSLVEGAGGAFFGQGTRLTVV.

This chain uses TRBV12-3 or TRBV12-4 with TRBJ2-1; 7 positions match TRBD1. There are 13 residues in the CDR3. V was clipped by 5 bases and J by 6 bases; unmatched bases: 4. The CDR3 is CASSPQGLNEQFF. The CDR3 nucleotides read TGTGCCAGCAGTCCACAGGGGCTCAATGAGCAGTTCTTC.

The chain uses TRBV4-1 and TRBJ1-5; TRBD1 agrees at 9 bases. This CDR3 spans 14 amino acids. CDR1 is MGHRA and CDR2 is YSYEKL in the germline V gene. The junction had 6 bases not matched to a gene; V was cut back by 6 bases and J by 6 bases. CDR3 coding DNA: TGCGCCAGCAGTGAAACAGGGGGCGGTCAGCCCCAGCATTTT. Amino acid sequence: CASSETGGGQPQHF.

The CDR3 is CASSQFSSGSATGANVLTF. The CDR3 DNA follows: TGTGCCAGCAGCCAATTTTCTAGCGGGAGCGCTACTGGGGCCAACGTCCTGACTTTC. The rearrangement uses TRBV3-1 (or the pseudogene TRBV3-2) and TRBJ2-6, with 10 bases matching TRBD2. CDR1 and CDR2 from the germline V gene are LGHDT and YNNKEL (reference sequence). V was clipped by 2 bases and J by 2 bases; unmatched bases: 9. The CDR3 totals 19 residues.

CDR3 sequence (DNA): TGTGCCAGCAGTTACTGGGAGGGGGGCAGGAATCAGCCCCAGCATTTT. This translates into CASSYWEGGRNQPQHF. The chain is built from TRBV6-5 and TRBJ1-5; D is perhaps TRBD1 (6 bases). This CDR3 region has 16 residues. The germline CDR1 and CDR2 sequences are MNHEY and SVGAGI. Trimming removed 1 base from V and 4 bases from J, with 14 bases in between.